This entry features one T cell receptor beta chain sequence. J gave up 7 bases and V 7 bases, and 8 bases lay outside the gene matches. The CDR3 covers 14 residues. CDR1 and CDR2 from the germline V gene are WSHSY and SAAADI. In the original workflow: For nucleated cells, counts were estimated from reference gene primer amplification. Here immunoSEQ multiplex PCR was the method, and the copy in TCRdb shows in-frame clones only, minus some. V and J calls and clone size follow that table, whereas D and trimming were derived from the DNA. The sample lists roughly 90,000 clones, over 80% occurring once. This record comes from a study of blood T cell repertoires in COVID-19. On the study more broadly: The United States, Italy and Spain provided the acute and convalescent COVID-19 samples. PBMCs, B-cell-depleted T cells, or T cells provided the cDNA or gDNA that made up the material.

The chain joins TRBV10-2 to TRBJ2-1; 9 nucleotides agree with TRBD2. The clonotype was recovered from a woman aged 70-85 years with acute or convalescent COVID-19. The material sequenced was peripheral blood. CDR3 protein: CASIAGGPRNEQFF. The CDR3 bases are TGCGCCAGCATTGCGGGGGGGCCTAGAAATGAGCAGTTCTTC.